The 2 T cell receptor beta chains presented below share a single source sample, sequenced in a study of post-analysis software for immune sequencing data. Study conclusions and caveats: There were five or six TRBV segments more frequent in patients than controls, and TRBV5-6, TRBV5-1 and TRBV20-1 were among them.

Prepared libraries of TCR beta cDNA carried unique molecular identifiers. Via MiXCR, TCRdb re-called the PCR reads, giving one row per CDR3 protein. The sample contains approximately 690,000 distinct CDR3 sequences, approximately 60% of which appear only once. These receptors' antigens are unknown. The sample taken for sequencing was blood. The origin of the receptors is a girl under 10 years old with multiple sclerosis.

J is TRBJ2-7 and V is TRBV5-1, with D uncertain. The assigned J gene may be wrong: the sequence end matches TRBJ2-5 better. CDR3 length: 11 amino acids. Per the germline V gene, CDR1 is SGHRS and CDR2 is YFSETQ. The CDR3 DNA reads TGCGCCAGCACGGTGGGAGAGACCCAGTACTTC. Translation: CASTVGETQYF.

The chain joins TRBV12-3 or TRBV12-4 to TRBJ2-3, with 9 bases fitting TRBD1. V shed 8 bases and J 6 bases; nucleotides not matched to a gene: 0. The CDR3 spans 11 residues. CDR3 loop: CASGTGDTQYF. The CDR3 nucleotides read TGTGCCAGCGGGACAGGGGATACGCAGTATTTT.